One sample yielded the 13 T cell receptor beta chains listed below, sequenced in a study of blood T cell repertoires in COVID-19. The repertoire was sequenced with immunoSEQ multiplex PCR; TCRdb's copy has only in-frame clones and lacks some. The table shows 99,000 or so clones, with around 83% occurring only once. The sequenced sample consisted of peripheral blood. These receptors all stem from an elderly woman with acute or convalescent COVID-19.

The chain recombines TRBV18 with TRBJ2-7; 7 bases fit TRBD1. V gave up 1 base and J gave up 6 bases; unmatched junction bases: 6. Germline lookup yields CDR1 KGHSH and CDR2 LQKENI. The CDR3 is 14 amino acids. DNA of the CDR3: TGTGCCAGCTCACCACTGGGCAGGGGGTTCGAGCAGTACTTC. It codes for CASSPLGRGFEQYF.

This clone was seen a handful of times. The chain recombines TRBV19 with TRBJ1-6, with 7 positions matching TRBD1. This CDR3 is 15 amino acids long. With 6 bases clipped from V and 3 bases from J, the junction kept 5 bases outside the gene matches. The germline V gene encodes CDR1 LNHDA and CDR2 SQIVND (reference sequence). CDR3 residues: CASRSTGVYNSPLHF. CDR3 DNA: TGTGCCAGTAGATCAACAGGGGTCTATAATTCACCCCTCCACTTT.

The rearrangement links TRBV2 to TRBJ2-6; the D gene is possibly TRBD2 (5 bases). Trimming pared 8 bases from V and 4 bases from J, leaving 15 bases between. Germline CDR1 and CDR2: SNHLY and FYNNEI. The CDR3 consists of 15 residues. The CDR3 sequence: CASDPTSSGANVLTF. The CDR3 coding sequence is TGTGCCAGCGACCCTACTAGTTCCGGGGCCAACGTCCTGACTTTC.

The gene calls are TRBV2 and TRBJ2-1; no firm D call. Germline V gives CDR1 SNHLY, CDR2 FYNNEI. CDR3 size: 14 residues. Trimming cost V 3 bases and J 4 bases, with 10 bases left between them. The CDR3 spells CASSDIGQYNEQFF. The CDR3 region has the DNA TGTGCCAGCAGTGATATTGGGCAATACAATGAGCAGTTCTTC.

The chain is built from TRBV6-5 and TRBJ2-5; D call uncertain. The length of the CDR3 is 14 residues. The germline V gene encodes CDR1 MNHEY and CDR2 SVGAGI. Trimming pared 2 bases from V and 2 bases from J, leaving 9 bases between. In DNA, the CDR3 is TGTGCCAGCAGTTACGGGCCCCTACAAGAGACCCAGTACTTC. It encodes CASSYGPLQETQYF.

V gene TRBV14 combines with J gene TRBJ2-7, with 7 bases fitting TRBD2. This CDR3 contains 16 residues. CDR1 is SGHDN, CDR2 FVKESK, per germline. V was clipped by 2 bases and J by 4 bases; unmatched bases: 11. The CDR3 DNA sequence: TGTGCCAGCAGCCAACTCTCGGGAGGTTCCCGGTACGAGCAGTACTTC. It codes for CASSQLSGGSRYEQYF.

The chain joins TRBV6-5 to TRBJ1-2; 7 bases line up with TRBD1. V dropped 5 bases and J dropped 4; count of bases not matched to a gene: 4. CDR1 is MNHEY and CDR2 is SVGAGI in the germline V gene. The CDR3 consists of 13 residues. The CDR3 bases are TGTGCCAGCAGTACGGACAGGACCTATGGCTACACCTTC. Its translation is CASSTDRTYGYTF.

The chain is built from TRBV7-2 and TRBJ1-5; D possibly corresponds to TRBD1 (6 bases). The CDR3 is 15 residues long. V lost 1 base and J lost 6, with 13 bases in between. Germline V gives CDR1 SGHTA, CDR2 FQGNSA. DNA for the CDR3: TGTGCCAGCAGCTTAGGACAGGAGGCGAGTCAGCCCCAGCATTTT. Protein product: CASSLGQEASQPQHF.

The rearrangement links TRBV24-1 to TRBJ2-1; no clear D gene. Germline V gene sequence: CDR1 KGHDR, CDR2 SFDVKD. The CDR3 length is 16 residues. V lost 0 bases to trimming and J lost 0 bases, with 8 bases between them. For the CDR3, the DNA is TGTGCCACCAGTGATTTGGCGGCCAGCTCCTACAATGAGCAGTTCTTC. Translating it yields CATSDLAASSYNEQFF.

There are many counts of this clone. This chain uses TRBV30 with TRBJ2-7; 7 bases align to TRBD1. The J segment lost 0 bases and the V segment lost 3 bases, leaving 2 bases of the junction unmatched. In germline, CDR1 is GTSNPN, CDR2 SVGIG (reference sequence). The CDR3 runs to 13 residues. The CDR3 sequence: CAWSGQDSYEQYV. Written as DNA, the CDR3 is TGTGCCTGGAGCGGACAGGACTCCTACGAGCAGTACGTC.

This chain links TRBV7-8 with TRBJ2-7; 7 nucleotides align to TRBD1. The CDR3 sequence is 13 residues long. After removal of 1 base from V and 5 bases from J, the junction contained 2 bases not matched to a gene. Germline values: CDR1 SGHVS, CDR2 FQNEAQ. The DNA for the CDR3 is TGTGCCAGCAGCTTAGTTAGGGGGCACGAGCAGTACGTC. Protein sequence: CASSLVRGHEQYV.

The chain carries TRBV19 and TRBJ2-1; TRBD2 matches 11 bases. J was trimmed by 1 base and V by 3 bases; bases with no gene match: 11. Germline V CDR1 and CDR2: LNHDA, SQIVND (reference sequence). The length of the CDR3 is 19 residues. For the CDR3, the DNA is TGTGCCAGTAGTATGGGTAGCGGGAGGGCCGATATATCCTACAATGAGCAGTTCTTC. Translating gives CASSMGSGRADISYNEQFF. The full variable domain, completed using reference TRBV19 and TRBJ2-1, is DGGITQSPKYLFRKEGQNVTLSCEQNLNHDAMYWYRQDPGQGLRLIYYSQIVNDFQKGDIAEGYSVSREKKESFPLTVTSAQKNPTAFYLCASSMGSGRADISYNEQFFGPGTRLTVL.

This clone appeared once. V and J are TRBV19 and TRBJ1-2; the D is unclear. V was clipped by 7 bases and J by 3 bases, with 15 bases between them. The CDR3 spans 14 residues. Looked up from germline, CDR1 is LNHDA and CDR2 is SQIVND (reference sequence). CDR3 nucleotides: TGTGCCAGTAAGTTCCGACTGTCTGACTATGGCTACACCTTC. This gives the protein CASKFRLSDYGYTF.